A single sample gave rise to the 13 T cell receptor beta chains below, sequenced in a study of T cell repertoires in cytomegalovirus infection. In TCRdb, the reads were re-called with MiXCR into one record per CDR3 protein. This sample has hundreds of thousands of distinct CDR3 sequences, with 15% to 20% found just once. Sequenced material: PBMCs. The receptors derive from a human donor in good health (CMV status not recorded). Some clones in this sample may be carry-over from other donors' samples.

This clonotype occurred many times. This CDR3 is CASSPLGTSGGRGTQYF. CDR3 DNA: TGTGCCAGCAGCCCACTAGGGACTAGCGGGGGCCGAGGGACCCAGTACTTC. V and J are TRBV7-8 and TRBJ2-5; 14 bases match TRBD2. V lost 5 bases and J lost 7; bases outside the gene matches: 12. This CDR3 has 17 residues. Germline loops: CDR1 SGHVS, CDR2 FQNEAQ.

Ten or more counts support this clonotype. The chain uses TRBV6-2 or TRBV6-3 and TRBJ1-5; 7 bases agree with TRBD1. The CDR3 extends over 14 amino acids. CDR1 and CDR2 from the germline V gene are MNHEY and SVGEGT. Trimming at V came to 6 bases and at J to 6 bases, leaving 8 bases not matched to a gene. The CDR3 DNA reads TGTGCCAGCAGCTCCAGGGGGAAGGGTCAGCCCCAGCATTTT. This gives the protein CASSSRGKGQPQHF.

The genes are TRBV19 and TRBJ2-1; possibly TRBD1 for D (5 bases). Germline CDR1 reads LNHDA; CDR2 reads SQIVND (reference sequence). CDR3 length equals 13 residues. V was trimmed by 7 bases and J by 7 bases, leaving 14 bases between them. The CDR3 spells CASTSWGENEQFF. The CDR3 DNA reads as TGTGCCAGTACCTCCTGGGGCGAGAATGAGCAGTTCTTC.

This clonotype has a count of ten or more. The chain uses TRBV12-3 or TRBV12-4 and TRBJ1-1; D uncertain. Trimming took 4 bases from V and 1 from J, leaving 16 bases between them. The CDR3 loop spans 16 amino acids. The CDR3 reads CASSSFPTPGNTEAFF. The CDR3 region has the DNA TGTGCCAGCAGTTCCTTCCCAACCCCCGGGAACACTGAAGCTTTCTTT.

The rearrangement joins TRBV6-2 or TRBV6-3 to TRBJ1-1; D is ambiguous. Trimming removed 4 bases at V and 0 bases at J, with 9 bases between. Germline V gene data show CDR1 as MNHEY and CDR2 as SVGEGT. This CDR3 spans 14 amino acids. The CDR3 nucleotides are TGTGCCAGCAGTTCTGAACAGATGAACACTGAAGCTTTCTTT. Its protein product is CASSSEQMNTEAFF.

This clonotype appeared a few times. The rearrangement joins TRBV7-9 to TRBJ1-1; the D gene is possibly TRBD1 (5 bases). The CDR3 sequence is 14 residues long. Looked up from germline, CDR1 is SEHNR and CDR2 is FQNEAQ (reference sequence). V lost 6 bases to trimming and J lost 1 base, with 12 bases between them. This chain's CDR3 is CASSYLGRNTEAFF. DNA of the CDR3: TGTGCCAGCAGTTACCTGGGACGGAACACTGAAGCTTTCTTT.

The rearrangement joins TRBV6-6 to TRBJ1-5; tentatively, D is TRBD1 (5 bases). Trimming left V 7 bases short and J 1 base short, with 14 bases between. The CDR3 loop spans 15 amino acids. CDR1 and CDR2 from the germline V gene are MNHNY and SVGAGI (reference sequence). CDR3 bases: TGTGCCAGCAACGACCAGGGTCAGAGCAATCAGCCCCAGCATTTT. The encoded protein is CASNDQGQSNQPQHF.

The chain uses TRBV7-8 and TRBJ2-2; D ambiguous. From germline, CDR1 is SGHVS and CDR2 FQNEAQ. The CDR3 has 17 residues. The germline V and J ends were trimmed by 5 bases and 6 bases, with 22 bases remaining between them. CDR3 sequence: CASSLGMAPNSPGELFF. The DNA of the CDR3 is TGTGCCAGCAGCCTAGGAATGGCCCCGAACAGCCCCGGGGAGCTGTTTTTT.

The rearrangement uses TRBV19 and TRBJ2-1; 14 nucleotides match TRBD2. The CDR3 runs 14 residues. Trimming took 9 bases from V and 6 from J; bases not matched to a gene: 4. The germline CDR1 and CDR2 sequences are LNHDA and SQIVND (reference sequence). CDR3 residues: CASKTSGRANEQFF. The CDR3 bases are TGTGCCAGCAAGACTAGCGGGAGGGCCAATGAGCAGTTCTTC.

This clonotype was counted between two and nine times. The CDR3 DNA reads as TGTGCCAGCAGGAAGGGGGGGACAGGGTATTCACCCCTCCACTTT. Translation gives CASRKGGTGYSPLHF. V is TRBV7-2 and J is TRBJ1-6; 9 bases map to TRBD1. Germline V CDR1 and CDR2: SGHTA, FQGNSA. With 6 bases clipped from V and 8 bases from J, the junction kept 8 bases outside the gene matches. The CDR3 covers 15 residues.

This clonotype was seen at least ten times. V usage is TRBV7-2 and J usage is TRBJ2-7; D possibly corresponds to TRBD1 (5 bases). Germline CDR1 SGHTA, CDR2 FQGNSA. This CDR3 spans 15 amino acids. Trimming took off 1 base at V and 2 bases at J, with 12 bases between the two ends. Here the CDR3 reads CASSLDTGDTYEQYF. The CDR3 nucleotides are TGTGCCAGCAGCTTAGATACAGGCGACACCTACGAGCAGTACTTC.

This chain joins TRBV7-9 and TRBJ2-5; unclear D gene. The CDR3 is made up of 15 amino acids. Germline loops: CDR1 SEHNR, CDR2 FQNEAQ (reference sequence). Trimming took off 0 bases at V and 4 bases at J, with 12 bases between the two ends. This CDR3 is CASSLASAALETQYF. As DNA, the CDR3 is TGTGCCAGCAGCTTAGCTTCGGCAGCACTAGAGACCCAGTACTTC.

This clonotype came up many times. The chain carries TRBV12-3 or TRBV12-4 and TRBJ1-5; D remains ambiguous. Trimming removed 1 base from V and 4 bases from J, with 8 bases in between. The CDR3 is 14 amino acids. CDR3 nucleotide sequence: TGTGCCAGCAGTTTAGAACAGCGGAATCAGCCCCAGCATTTT. Residues: CASSLEQRNQPQHF.